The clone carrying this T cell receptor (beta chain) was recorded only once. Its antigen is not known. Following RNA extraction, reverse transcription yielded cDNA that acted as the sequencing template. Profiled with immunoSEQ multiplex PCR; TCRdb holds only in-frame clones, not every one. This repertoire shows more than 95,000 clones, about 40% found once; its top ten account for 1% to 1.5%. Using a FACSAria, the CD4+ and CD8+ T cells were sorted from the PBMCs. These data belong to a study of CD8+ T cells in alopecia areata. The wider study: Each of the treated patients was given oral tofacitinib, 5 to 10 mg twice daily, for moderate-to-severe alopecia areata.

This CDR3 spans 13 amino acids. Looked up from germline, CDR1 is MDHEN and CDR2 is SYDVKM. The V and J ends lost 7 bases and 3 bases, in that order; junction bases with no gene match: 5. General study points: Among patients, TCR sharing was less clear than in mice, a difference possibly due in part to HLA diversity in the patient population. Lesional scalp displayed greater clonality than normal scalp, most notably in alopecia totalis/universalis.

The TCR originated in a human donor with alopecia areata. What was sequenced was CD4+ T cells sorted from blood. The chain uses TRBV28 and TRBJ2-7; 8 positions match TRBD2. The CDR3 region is CASMGGGIYEQYF. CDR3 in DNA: TGTGCCAGCATGGGCGGGGGGATCTACGAGCAGTACTTC.